This record concerns one T cell receptor (beta chain) sequence. Antigen specificity is unknown. The PCR was carried out with 60 Vbeta primers and 13 Jbeta primers. Clones were read by immunoSEQ multiplex PCR, and TCRdb kept only the in-frame ones, dropping some. The table has about 100,000 clones, around 82% seen once. Donors had nominal health at sampling but likely had unrecorded immune exposures. The CDR3 covers 13 residues. Germline values: CDR1 MNHEY, CDR2 SMNVEV (reference sequence). The entry originates in a study of cytomegalovirus exposure and HLA in healthy donors. Study-level background: In an earlier analysis, around 120 million unique TCR beta sequences were found from some 200 million T cells. Study-level points and caveats: Generally TCR sequences proved uncommon, though certain public TCRs appeared in numerous donors. A later analysis found TCR association rates differed by HLA locus, highest for DRB1 and lowest for HLA-C.

Sequencing used PBMCs. This receptor was identified in a man aged 40-49 years in good health and CMV-seropositive. The chain links TRBV27 to TRBJ2-5, with D unclear. Near its end, the DNA agrees better with TRBJ2-7, so the J call may be wrong. This chain's CDR3 is CASGTPDSYEQYF. The DNA for the CDR3 is TGTGCCAGCGGTACACCTGACTCCTACGAGCAGTACTTC.